This TCR beta chain was captured by sequencing in a study of cytomegalovirus exposure and HLA in healthy donors. Whole-study findings and limits: TCR beta chains associated with HLA were, in a later analysis, more clonally expanded than equally common others. It was reported that the classifier diagnosed cytomegalovirus status with high specificity and sensitivity in both the original and validation cohorts. Rare sequences made up most TCRs, while some public TCRs were found in many donors. Presence/absence analysis assumed near-uniform sequencing depth across donors.

Germline CDR1 is SGHRS and CDR2 is YFSETQ. With 4 bases removed from V and 0 bases from J, the gap between germline ends came to 14 bases. The CDR3 contains 16 residues. Regarding this clone: Its antigen is not identified.

The PCR ran on 60 Vbeta and 13 Jbeta primers. Generated by immunoSEQ multiplex PCR, the TCRdb table keeps only in-frame clones and is missing some. The sample holds approximately 100,000 clones; 76% are singletons and the top ten take around 3.8%. The chain couples TRBV5-1 to TRBJ1-3; a weak D match, TRBD1 (6 bases). Material: PBMCs. This clonotype originated in a woman between 45 and 60 years old in good health and CMV-seropositive. CDR3: CASSPEGQSSGNTIYF. Here the CDR3 DNA reads TGCGCCAGCAGCCCCGAAGGACAGTCCTCTGGAAACACCATATATTTT.